This T cell receptor beta chain was retrieved from a study of beta chain features in type 1 diabetes. TCRB transcripts that were expressed got sequenced, as all of the isolated RNA had been reverse transcribed. Roughly 3.5 million reads per sample on average were obtained from naive, central memory and regulatory T cell samples. The repertoire was sequenced with immunoSEQ multiplex PCR; TCRdb's copy has only in-frame clones and lacks some. The sample consists of 200,000 to 250,000 clones, 25% to 30% of them appearing once. In germline, CDR1 is KGHSH, CDR2 LQKENI. Trimming shortened V by 6 bases and J by 3 bases, and 20 bases separated the two germline ends. The CDR3 contains 16 residues. Every donor had blood drawn once into heparin, approximately 110 mL on average.

Material for sequencing was central memory CD4+ T cells from blood. The TCR was taken from a man aged 25 to 45 in good health. This chain joins TRBV18 and TRBJ1-1, with D possibly matching TRBD1 (5 bases). As DNA, the CDR3 is TGTGCCAGCTCCCTCCAGGGAAGTAGTGGGTACACTGAAGCTTTCTTT. The encoded protein is CASSLQGSSGYTEAFF.